This T cell receptor beta chain emerged from a study of T cells expressing NK-cell markers (dated by TCRdb to about 2020). In terms of the full investigation: In sorted CD3+CD56+NKG2C+, CD3+CD56+NKG2C- and CD3+CD56-NKG2C+ T-cell subsets from eight donors, TCR beta-chain repertoires were profiled. Of the eight sequenced donors, seven were found to be HCMV-seropositive and one was found to be HCMV-seronegative. All eight donors whose samples were sequenced were randomly selected healthy volunteers, three of them men and five women. The libraries were sequenced on Illumina HiSeq 2000/2500, MiSeq or NextSeq, producing 2 x 150 bp reads. The full study reports these points: Those dominant clonotypes were again the most abundant among CD3+CD56-NKG2C+ cells in several donors, at roughly 25-65%. Whether the expanded NKG2C-expressing T cell clones were specific for HCMV antigens remained unclear. In about six donors, the dominant CD3+CD56+NKG2C+ clonotypes were found to rank among the top 10 CD8+ clonotypes and to make up roughly 1.0-7.5% of CD8+ T cells.

The CDR3 starts with the cysteine, ends with the phenylalanine, and has 15 residues. A DNA sequence was not provided. From the germline V gene (reference sequence), CDR1 is DFQATT and CDR2 is SNEGSKA. The instrument given in TCRdb is Illumina HiSeq 2000. 5'RACE template switching, by which a universal primer site and unique molecular identifiers were added, was used to make TCR beta cDNA libraries. Priming for cDNA synthesis came from the TCR beta constant segment, and two successive PCR amplification steps followed. The original methods were these. MIGEC handled demultiplexing of the reads and grouping by UMI, while MiTCR was used to assemble and quantify clonotypes. To exclude erroneous sequences, only TCR cDNA sequences supported by at least two reads were retained. The tcR package was used for downstream repertoire analysis, with clonotypes matched between fractions based on CDR3 nucleotide sequence plus V segment. VDJmatch was used to annotate antigen specificity against VDJdb, with one amino acid substitution in CDR3 permitted. TCRdb reprocessed the public reads and reports one entry per CDR3 protein sequence, without DNA. The V and J calls come from TCRdb's annotation, not from the publication. In this sample's table one finds some 390,000 distinct CDR3 sequences. Of the sample, about 10% is held by the ten largest clones.

Note on this clonotype: Its binding antigen is unknown.

A commercial ELISA kit detecting HCMV-specific IgG in serum was used to determine HCMV serostatus. Peripheral blood mononuclear cells were isolated from blood by Ficoll density gradient centrifugation. The V gene is TRBV20-1 and the J gene is TRBJ2-3; with no DNA, the TCRdb D assignment of TRBD2 cannot be verified. Sequencing was done on a sample of blood T cells: a sorted CD56 or NKG2C T cell subset, CD4+ or CD8+ T cells, or bulk PBMC T cells (not recorded which). The receptor was derived from a woman in her fifties or sixties in good health. Donor details come from another sample of the same person, matched by shared clones. CDR3 region: CSARRLAGDTDTQYF.